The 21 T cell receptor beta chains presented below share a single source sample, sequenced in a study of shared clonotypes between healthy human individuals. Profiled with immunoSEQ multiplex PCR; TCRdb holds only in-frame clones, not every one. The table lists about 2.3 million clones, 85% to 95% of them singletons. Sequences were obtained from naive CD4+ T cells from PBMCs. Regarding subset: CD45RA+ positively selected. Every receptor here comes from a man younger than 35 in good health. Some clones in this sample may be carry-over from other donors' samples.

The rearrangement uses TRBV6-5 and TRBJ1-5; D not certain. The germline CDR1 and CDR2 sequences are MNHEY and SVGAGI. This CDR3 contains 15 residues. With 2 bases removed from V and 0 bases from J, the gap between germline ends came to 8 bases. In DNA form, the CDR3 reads TGTGCCAGCAGTTACACAACAGATAGCAATCAGCCCCAGCATTTT. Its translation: CASSYTTDSNQPQHF.

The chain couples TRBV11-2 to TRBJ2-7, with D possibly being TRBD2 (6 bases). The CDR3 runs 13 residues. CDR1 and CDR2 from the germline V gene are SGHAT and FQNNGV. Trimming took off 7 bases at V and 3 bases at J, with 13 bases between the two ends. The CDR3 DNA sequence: TGTGCCAGCACCCCGGGACTCCGCTACGAGCAGTACTTC. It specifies CASTPGLRYEQYF.

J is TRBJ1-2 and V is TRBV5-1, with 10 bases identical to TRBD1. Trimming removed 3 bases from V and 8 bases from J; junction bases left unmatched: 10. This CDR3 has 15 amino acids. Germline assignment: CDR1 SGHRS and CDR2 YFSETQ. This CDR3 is CASSYLPGQGQGYTF. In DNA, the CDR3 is TGCGCCAGCAGCTACTTACCGGGACAGGGGCAGGGCTACACCTTC.

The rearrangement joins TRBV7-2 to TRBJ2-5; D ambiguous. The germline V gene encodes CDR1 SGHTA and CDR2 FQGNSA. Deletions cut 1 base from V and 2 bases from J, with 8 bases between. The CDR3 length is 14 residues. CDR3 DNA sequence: TGTGCCAGCAGCTTAGACAGCGCACAAGAGACCCAGTACTTC. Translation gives CASSLDSAQETQYF.

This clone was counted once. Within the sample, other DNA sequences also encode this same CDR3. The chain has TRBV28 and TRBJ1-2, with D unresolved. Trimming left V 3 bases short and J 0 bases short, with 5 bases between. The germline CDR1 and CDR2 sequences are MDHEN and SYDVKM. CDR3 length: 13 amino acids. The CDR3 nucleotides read TGTGCCAGCAGTTTCGGGTCTAACTATGGCTACACCTTC. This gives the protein CASSFGSNYGYTF.

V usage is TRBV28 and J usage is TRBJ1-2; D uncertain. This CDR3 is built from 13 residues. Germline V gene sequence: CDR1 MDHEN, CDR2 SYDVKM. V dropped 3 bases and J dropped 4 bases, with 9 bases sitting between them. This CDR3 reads CASSFRPVYGYTF. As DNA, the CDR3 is TGTGCCAGCAGTTTTCGGCCGGTCTATGGCTACACCTTC.

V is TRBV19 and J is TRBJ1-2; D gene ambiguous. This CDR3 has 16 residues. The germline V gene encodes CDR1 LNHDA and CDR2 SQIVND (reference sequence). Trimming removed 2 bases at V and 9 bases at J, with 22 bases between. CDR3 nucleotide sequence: TGTGCCAGTAGTATACCCAGGAGCCCCCTGGGAGGTAGCTACACCTTC. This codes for CASSIPRSPLGGSYTF.

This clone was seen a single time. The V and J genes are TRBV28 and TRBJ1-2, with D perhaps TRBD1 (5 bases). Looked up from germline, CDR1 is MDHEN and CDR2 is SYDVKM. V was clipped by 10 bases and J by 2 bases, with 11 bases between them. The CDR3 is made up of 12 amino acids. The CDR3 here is CAISGANYGYTF. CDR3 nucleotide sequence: TGTGCCATCAGCGGGGCGAACTATGGCTACACCTTC.

CDR3 residues: CASSKLAGGGTDTQYF. The DNA for the CDR3 is TGTGCCAGTAGTAAACTAGCGGGAGGCGGCACAGATACGCAGTATTTT. The rearrangement uses TRBV19 and TRBJ2-3; 12 nucleotides match TRBD2. The V gene end was trimmed by 4 bases and the J gene end by 1 base; junction bases not matched to a gene: 3. The germline gives CDR1 LNHDA, CDR2 SQIVND (reference sequence). The CDR3 totals 16 residues.

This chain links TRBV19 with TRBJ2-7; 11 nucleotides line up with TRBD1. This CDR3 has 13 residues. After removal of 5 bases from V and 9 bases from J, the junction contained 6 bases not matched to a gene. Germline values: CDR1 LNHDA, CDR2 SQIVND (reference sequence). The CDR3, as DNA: TGTGCCAGTAGTGAGGACAGGGGGCGCGCGCAGTACTTC. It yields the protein CASSEDRGRAQYF.

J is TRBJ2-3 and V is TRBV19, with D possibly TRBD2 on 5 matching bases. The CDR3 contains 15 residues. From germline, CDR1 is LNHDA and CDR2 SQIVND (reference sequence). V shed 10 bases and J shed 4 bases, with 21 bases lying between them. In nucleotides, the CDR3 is TGTGCCACCTCTGACCCCAGCGGATGGCCAGATACGCAGTATTTT. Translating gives CATSDPSGWPDTQYF.

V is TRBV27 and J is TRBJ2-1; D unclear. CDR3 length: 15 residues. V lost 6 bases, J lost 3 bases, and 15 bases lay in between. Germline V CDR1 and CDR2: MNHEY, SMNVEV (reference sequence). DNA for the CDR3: TGTGCCAGCAGGGGCTCCGGTTTCGGCTACAATGAGCAGTTCTTC. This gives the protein CASRGSGFGYNEQFF.

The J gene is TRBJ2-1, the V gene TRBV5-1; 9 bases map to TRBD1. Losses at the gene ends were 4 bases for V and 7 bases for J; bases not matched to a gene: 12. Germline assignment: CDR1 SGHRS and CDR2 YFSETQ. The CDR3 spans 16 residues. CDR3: CASSNIGQGPSNEQFF. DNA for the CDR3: TGCGCCAGCAGCAACATCGGACAGGGGCCCTCGAATGAGCAGTTCTTC.

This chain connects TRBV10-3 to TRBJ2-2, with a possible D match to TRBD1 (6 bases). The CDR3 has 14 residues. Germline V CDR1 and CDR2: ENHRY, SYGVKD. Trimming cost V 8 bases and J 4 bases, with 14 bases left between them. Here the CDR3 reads CAIRRQVITGELFF. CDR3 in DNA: TGTGCCATCCGGCGACAGGTTATCACCGGGGAGCTGTTTTTT.

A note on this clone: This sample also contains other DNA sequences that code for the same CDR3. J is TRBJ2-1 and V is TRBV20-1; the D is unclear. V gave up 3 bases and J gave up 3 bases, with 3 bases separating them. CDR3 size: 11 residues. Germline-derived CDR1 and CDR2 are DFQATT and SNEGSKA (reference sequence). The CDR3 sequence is CSASIYNEQFF. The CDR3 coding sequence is TGCAGTGCTAGTATCTACAATGAGCAGTTCTTC.

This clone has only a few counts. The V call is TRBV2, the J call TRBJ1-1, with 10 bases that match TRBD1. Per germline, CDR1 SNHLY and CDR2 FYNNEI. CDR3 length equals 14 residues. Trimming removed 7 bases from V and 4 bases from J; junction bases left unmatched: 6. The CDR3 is CASTMGQGSTEAFF. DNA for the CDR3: TGTGCCAGCACTATGGGACAGGGGAGCACTGAAGCTTTCTTT. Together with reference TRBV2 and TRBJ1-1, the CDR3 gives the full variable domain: EPEVTQTPSHQVTQMGQEVILRCVPISNHLYFYWYRQILGQKVEFLVSFYNNEISEKSEIFDDQFSVERPDGSNFTLKIRSTKLEDSAMYFCASTMGQGSTEAFFGQGTRLTVV.

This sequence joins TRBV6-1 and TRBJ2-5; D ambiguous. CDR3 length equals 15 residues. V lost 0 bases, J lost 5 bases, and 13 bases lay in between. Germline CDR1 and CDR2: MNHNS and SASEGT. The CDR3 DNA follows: TGTGCCAGCAGTGAAGCCAAGGGATTGGGGGAGACCCAGTACTTC. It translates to CASSEAKGLGETQYF.

The CDR3 is CSVGGAVNKNIQYF. The CDR3 DNA is TGCAGCGTTGGTGGGGCGGTGAACAAAAACATTCAGTACTTC. V is TRBV29-1 and J is TRBJ2-4; D possibly corresponds to TRBD1 (5 bases). The length of the CDR3 is 14 residues. The ends were cut back, 4 bases at V and 3 bases at J, with 13 bases in the middle. The germline V gene has CDR1 SQVTM and CDR2 ANQGSEA.

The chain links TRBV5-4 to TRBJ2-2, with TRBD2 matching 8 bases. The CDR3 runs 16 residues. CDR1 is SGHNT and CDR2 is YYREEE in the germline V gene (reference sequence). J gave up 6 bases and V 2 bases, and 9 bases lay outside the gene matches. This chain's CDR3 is CASSFLAGYSPGELFF. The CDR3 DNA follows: TGTGCCAGCAGCTTCCTAGCGGGTTATTCCCCCGGGGAGCTGTTTTTT.

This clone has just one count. CDR3 sequence (DNA): TGTGCCAGCAGCTTACAGGGGCCCTCCTACAATGAGCAGTTCTTC. It is translated as CASSLQGPSYNEQFF. The chain uses TRBV7-2 and TRBJ2-1; D is possibly TRBD1 (6 bases). CDR3 length: 15 residues. Trimming stripped 2 bases from V and 0 bases from J, with 8 bases between. In germline, CDR1 is SGHTA, CDR2 FQGNSA.

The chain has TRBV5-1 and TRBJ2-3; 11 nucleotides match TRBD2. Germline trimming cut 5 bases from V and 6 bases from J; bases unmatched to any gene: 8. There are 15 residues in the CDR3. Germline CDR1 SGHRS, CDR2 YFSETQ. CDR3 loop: CASRFIAGGLDTQYF. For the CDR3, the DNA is TGCGCCAGCAGGTTCATAGCGGGAGGGTTGGATACGCAGTATTTT. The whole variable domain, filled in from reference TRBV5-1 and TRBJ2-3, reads KAGVTQTPRYLIKTRGQQVTLSCSPISGHRSVSWYQQTPGQGLQFLFEYFSETQRNKGNFPGRFSGRQFSNSRSEMNVSTLELGDSALYLCASRFIAGGLDTQYFGPGTRLTVL.